Below, 20 T cell receptor beta chains from the same sample are listed, as sequenced in a study of blood T cell repertoires in COVID-19. Profiled with immunoSEQ multiplex PCR; TCRdb holds only in-frame clones, not every one. This sample has around 450,000 clones, with roughly 90% found just once. The sample taken for sequencing was PBMCs or T cells enriched from blood (not recorded which). These TCRs come from a woman between 18 and 29 years old who had recovered from COVID-19.

J is TRBJ1-1 and V is TRBV4-1; 7 bases are a match to TRBD1. Germline lookup yields CDR1 MGHRA and CDR2 YSYEKL. The CDR3 has 16 residues. V shed 4 bases and J 5 bases; nucleotides not matched to a gene: 13. Written as DNA, the CDR3 is TGCGCCAGCAGCCCGTTCTCTAGACAGGGCGGGACTGAAGCTTTCTTT. Amino acids: CASSPFSRQGGTEAFF.

The chain's CDR3 is CASGSSGGFSRGTDTQYF. The CDR3 DNA follows: TGTGCCAGCGGCTCTAGCGGGGGTTTCTCTCGGGGCACAGATACGCAGTATTTT. This chain joins TRBV2 and TRBJ2-3; 10 bases match TRBD2. The CDR3 is 18 amino acids. V shed 8 bases, J shed 1 base, and the junction held 15 bases outside the gene matches. CDR1 is SNHLY and CDR2 is FYNNEI in the germline V gene.

CDR3: CASSPTGAECFF. The CDR3 DNA is TGTGCCAGCAGCCCCACTGGGGCTGAATGTTTCTTT. J is TRBJ1-1 and V is TRBV7-9; the D gene is possibly TRBD1 (5 bases). V gave up 5 bases and J gave up 13 bases, with 17 bases separating them. CDR3 length: 12 amino acids. Germline CDR1 SEHNR, CDR2 FQNEAQ (reference sequence).

This clone was seen more than once but under ten times. The V and J genes are TRBV30 and TRBJ1-6; 7 positions match TRBD1. The trim removed 1 base at V and 7 bases at J, leaving 7 bases unmatched. The CDR3 runs 15 residues. Germline V gene data show CDR1 as GTSNPN and CDR2 as SVGIG (reference sequence). CDR3 coding DNA: TGTGCCTGGAGTGGGAGAGGGGGCAAGAATTCACCCCTCCACTTT. It encodes CAWSGRGGKNSPLHF.

The chain couples TRBV10-3 to TRBJ1-4; 9 positions match TRBD1. Germline CDR1 ENHRY, CDR2 SYGVKD. The CDR3 has 15 residues. The V gene end was trimmed by 3 bases and the J gene end by 4 bases; junction bases not matched to a gene: 3. The CDR3 coding sequence is TGTGCCATCAGTGAAGTGACAGGGGGTAATGAAAAACTGTTTTTT. As protein: CAISEVTGGNEKLFF.

The chain couples TRBV7-2 to TRBJ2-3; D is possibly TRBD2 (5 bases). Trimming left V 4 bases short and J 2 bases short, with 7 bases between. Germline V gene sequence: CDR1 SGHTA, CDR2 FQGNSA. This CDR3 is 13 amino acids long. CDR3 coding DNA: TGTGCCAGCAGCTGGCGGGTCACAGATACGCAGTATTTT. Protein product: CASSWRVTDTQYF.

The rearrangement joins TRBV30 to TRBJ2-7; 9 bases are shared with TRBD1. CDR1 and CDR2 from the germline V gene are GTSNPN and SVGIG (reference sequence). This CDR3 has 14 residues. V lost 0 bases and J lost 5; bases outside the gene matches: 5. This CDR3 reads CAWSVTGGADEQYF. The DNA of the CDR3 is TGTGCCTGGAGTGTAACAGGGGGCGCGGACGAGCAGTACTTC.

The chain has TRBV5-4 and TRBJ1-4, with TRBD1 identical over 9 bases. The CDR3 consists of 15 residues. Germline V gene lookup returns CDR1 SGHNT and CDR2 YYREEE (reference sequence). The trim removed 4 bases at V and 5 bases at J, leaving 6 bases unmatched. The CDR3 loop reads CASSVDRGANEKLFF. The DNA for the CDR3 is TGTGCCAGCAGCGTGGACAGGGGAGCGAATGAAAAACTGTTTTTT.

This clone was observed a single time. This chain uses TRBV5-1 with TRBJ2-2; tentatively, D is TRBD2 (6 bases). From germline, CDR1 is SGHRS and CDR2 YFSETQ. V shed 1 base and J shed 2 bases, with 9 bases lying between them. The CDR3 spans 15 residues. The chain's CDR3 is CASSLYGTNTGELFF. The DNA for the CDR3 is TGCGCCAGCAGCTTGTATGGGACTAACACCGGGGAGCTGTTTTTT.

The chain has TRBV7-2 and TRBJ1-5; D not resolved. The V gene's germline CDR1 is SGHTA and CDR2 FQGNSA. Trimming pared 3 bases from V and 5 bases from J, leaving 14 bases between. This CDR3 region has 15 residues. In DNA form, the CDR3 reads TGTGCCAGCAGCTTGGGTGCGACAACCTATCAGCCCCAGCATTTT. Its protein product is CASSLGATTYQPQHF.

This clone occurred a few times. The gene calls are TRBV27 and TRBJ1-5, with 7 bases aligning to TRBD1. CDR1 and CDR2 from the germline V gene are MNHEY and SMNVEV (reference sequence). The trim removed 3 bases at V and 9 bases at J, leaving 5 bases unmatched. This CDR3 region has 13 residues. For the CDR3, the DNA is TGTGCCAGCAGTTTTGACAGGGTTGGGCCCCAGCATTTT. This sequence encodes CASSFDRVGPQHF.

The chain couples TRBV6-6 to TRBJ1-6; unclear D gene. The CDR3 length is 15 residues. Deletions cut 2 bases from V and 8 bases from J, with 13 bases between. The germline V gene encodes CDR1 MNHNY and CDR2 SVGAGI (reference sequence). The CDR3 sequence: CASSYTERNDSPLHF. In DNA form, the CDR3 reads TGTGCCAGCAGTTACACCGAGAGAAACGATTCACCCCTCCACTTT.

The V call is TRBV5-1, the J call TRBJ2-5, with 8 positions matching TRBD1. Germline loops: CDR1 SGHRS, CDR2 YFSETQ. Trimming cost V 0 bases and J 5 bases; bases outside gene matches: 3. This CDR3 contains 14 residues. The CDR3, as DNA: TGCGCCAGCAGCTTGGGACAGGGGTATGAGACCCAGTACTTC. Translating gives CASSLGQGYETQYF.

The chain uses TRBV5-1 and TRBJ2-3; 8 bases line up with TRBD1. The germline gives CDR1 SGHRS, CDR2 YFSETQ. V shed 4 bases, J shed 0 bases, and the junction held 10 bases outside the gene matches. The CDR3 is 17 amino acids. The CDR3 region has the DNA TGCGCCAGCAGCCTACAGGGGGGCGGACTTAGCACAGATACGCAGTATTTT. It encodes CASSLQGGGLSTDTQYF. The full variable domain, rest sourced from reference TRBV5-1 and TRBJ2-3, is KAGVTQTPRYLIKTRGQQVTLSCSPISGHRSVSWYQQTPGQGLQFLFEYFSETQRNKGNFPGRFSGRQFSNSRSEMNVSTLELGDSALYLCASSLQGGGLSTDTQYFGPGTRLTVL.

This chain joins TRBV24-1 and TRBJ2-5, with a weak D call TRBD2 (5 bases). The CDR3 has 16 residues. The germline gives CDR1 KGHDR, CDR2 SFDVKD. V lost 5 bases, J lost 5 bases, and 20 bases lay in between. DNA for the CDR3: TGTGCCACCAGTGCTGCCGGAGGACGGGTCCGGGAGACCCAGTACTTC. As protein: CATSAAGGRVRETQYF.

The rearrangement joins TRBV30 to TRBJ2-3; TRBD2 is a possible D gene (5 bases). Germline V CDR1 and CDR2: GTSNPN, SVGIG (reference sequence). The CDR3 is 11 amino acids. Deletions cut 4 bases from V and 6 bases from J, with 8 bases between. CDR3 loop: CAWTRGDTQYF. CDR3 coding DNA: TGTGCCTGGACCCGAGGGGATACGCAGTATTTT.

This chain links TRBV7-8 with TRBJ1-1; TRBD1 matches 8 bases. Germline V lookup: CDR1 SGHVS, CDR2 FQNEAQ. The CDR3 covers 14 residues. V shed 3 bases, J shed 7 bases, and the junction held 7 bases outside the gene matches. CDR3 in amino acids: CASSLVQGGFEAFF. CDR3 nucleotide sequence: TGTGCCAGCAGCTTGGTACAGGGGGGATTTGAAGCTTTCTTT.

This clone was counted a single time. The V call is TRBV7-9, the J call TRBJ1-4, with D perhaps TRBD1 (5 bases). The germline V gene has CDR1 SEHNR and CDR2 FQNEAQ (reference sequence). V shed 8 bases and J shed 7 bases, with 14 bases lying between them. The CDR3 runs to 13 residues. CDR3 in DNA: TGTGCCAGCCAACAGGAGATGAGTGAAAAACTGTTTTTT. It translates to CASQQEMSEKLFF.

The V gene is TRBV5-1, the J gene TRBJ1-1, with D hard to call. Trimming removed 3 bases at V and 4 bases at J, with 13 bases between. Per germline, CDR1 SGHRS and CDR2 YFSETQ. The CDR3 sequence is 14 residues long. The CDR3 nucleotides are TGCGCCAGCAGCTCCCTAAACGTGCGCACTGAAGCTTTCTTT. Translated: CASSSLNVRTEAFF.

J is TRBJ2-4 and V is TRBV7-2; the D gene is possibly TRBD1 (6 bases). Between the trimmed V and J ends, which lost 5 bases and 9 bases, there was a span of 17 bases. This CDR3 has 14 residues. Germline loops: CDR1 SGHTA, CDR2 FQGNSA. In DNA, the CDR3 is TGTGCCAGCAGCCCCATTCAGGGGAATGTCATTCAGTACTTC. This sequence encodes CASSPIQGNVIQYF.